Below, 10 T cell receptor beta chains from the same sample are listed, as sequenced in a study of OX40 agonist ivuxolimab in advanced cancers. Receptor libraries were prepared by the immunoSEQ multiplex PCR assay. Drawn from immuneACCESS, this table holds only the in-frame rearrangements with V and J called that TCRdb kept. Clones are partly lost; checked studies trace under half to an unresolved V gene and leave the rest unexplained. Present in this sample are approximately 25,000 clones, 65% to 90% of which were seen just once. Jointly, the top ten make up about 44% of the sample. Sequencing was performed on CD4+ or CD8+ T cells sorted from blood, taken in a trial of the OX40 agonist ivuxolimab. Receptors were obtained from an adult with an advanced solid tumor such as melanoma, head and neck, liver or kidney cancer.

The chain joins TRBV11-2 to TRBJ1-1; TRBD1 is a possible D gene (5 bases). In germline, CDR1 is SGHAT, CDR2 FQNNGV. Between the trimmed V and J ends, which lost 5 bases and 7 bases, there was a span of 14 bases. The CDR3 totals 13 residues. CDR3 residues: CASSPHTGSEAFF. In DNA form, the CDR3 reads TGTGCCAGCAGCCCACATACAGGCAGTGAAGCTTTCTTT.

The J gene is TRBJ2-3, the V gene TRBV11-2; possibly TRBD1 or TRBD2 for D (6 bases each). The V end lost 5 bases, the J end lost 2 bases, and 17 bases lay between the germline ends. The germline V gene encodes CDR1 SGHAT and CDR2 FQNNGV. The CDR3 totals 16 residues. CDR3 in DNA: TGTGCCAGCAGCCTAGGAGGGGGAACTCACACAGATACGCAGTATTTT. It specifies CASSLGGGTHTDTQYF.

This chain joins TRBV19 and TRBJ1-1; D is undetermined. This CDR3 has 14 residues. Trimming shortened V by 1 base and J by 3 bases, and 9 bases separated the two germline ends. Germline CDR1 is LNHDA and CDR2 is SQIVND (reference sequence). DNA of the CDR3: TGTGCCAGTAGTATAGTGTTCGGGGACACTGAAGCTTTCTTT. Protein product: CASSIVFGDTEAFF.

The V call is TRBV4-1, the J call TRBJ2-3; 10 bases agree with TRBD2. This CDR3 contains 21 residues. Germline V gives CDR1 MGHRA, CDR2 YSYEKL. V shed 0 bases, J shed 3 bases, and the junction held 18 bases outside the gene matches. Here the CDR3 DNA reads TGCGCCAGCAGCCAAGATATTAGGTCTAGCGGGGGTGCCTACGGAACAGATACGCAGTATTTT. Translated: CASSQDIRSSGGAYGTDTQYF.

The chain uses TRBV5-6 and TRBJ1-5; tentative D call: TRBD1 (6 bases). Deletions cut 0 bases from V and 6 bases from J, with 22 bases between. CDR3 size: 18 residues. Germline V gene lookup returns CDR1 SGHDT and CDR2 YYEEEE. CDR3 coding DNA: TGTGCCAGCAGCTTGGGGGCTGGGGGCCACCTGGGGGGTCAGCCCCAGCATTTT. Encoded protein: CASSLGAGGHLGGQPQHF. The entire variable domain, with the rest obtained from reference TRBV5-6 and TRBJ1-5, is as follows: DAGVTQSPTHLIKTRGQQVTLRCSPKSGHDTVSWYQQALGQGPQFIFQYYEEEERQRGNFPDRFSGHQFPNYSSELNVNALLLGDSALYLCASSLGAGGHLGGQPQHFGDGTRLSIL.

This chain links TRBV5-1 with TRBJ1-6, with D possibly matching TRBD1 (5 bases). Trimming removed 2 bases from V and 8 bases from J, with 17 bases in between. Germline V gene lookup returns CDR1 SGHRS and CDR2 YFSETQ. The length of the CDR3 is 16 residues. CDR3 DNA sequence: TGCGCCAGCAGCTTCGGCCCGTTAAGGGGTGATTCACCCCTCCACTTT. It encodes CASSFGPLRGDSPLHF.

The J gene is TRBJ1-2, the V gene TRBV30; 8 nucleotides agree with TRBD1. This CDR3 has 11 amino acids. Germline trimming cut 0 bases from V and 12 bases from J; bases unmatched to any gene: 3. Germline CDR1 GTSNPN, CDR2 SVGIG (reference sequence). CDR3 DNA sequence: TGTGCCTGGAGTGTCGGGACAGGCGACACCTTC. Protein: CAWSVGTGDTF.

V and J are TRBV7-9 and TRBJ1-2; 12 bases line up with TRBD1. V lost 1 base and J lost 7; bases outside the gene matches: 4. Per the germline V gene, CDR1 is SEHNR and CDR2 is FQNEAQ (reference sequence). This CDR3 contains 15 residues. CDR3 in amino acids: CASSLVGQGALGYTF. The CDR3 bases are TGTGCCAGCAGCTTAGTGGGACAGGGGGCGCTTGGCTACACCTTC. Full variable domain (rest looked up from reference TRBV7-9 and TRBJ1-2): DTGVSQNPRHKITKRGQNVTFRCDPISEHNRLYWYRQTLGQGPEFLTYFQNEAQLEKSRLLSDRFSAERPKGSFSTLEIQRTEQGDSAMYLCASSLVGQGALGYTFGSGTRLTVV.

This sequence joins TRBV29-1 and TRBJ2-7; D ambiguous. The V end was cut by 7 bases, the J end by 0 bases, with 13 bases between. Germline assignment: CDR1 SQVTM and CDR2 ANQGSEA. The CDR3 length is 13 residues. The CDR3 region has the DNA TGCAGCGCCCTTACGGTGAGCTCCTACGAGCAGTACTTC. This encodes CSALTVSSYEQYF.

This clone has a handful of counts. This sequence joins TRBV19 and TRBJ1-1; weak D call: TRBD1 (5 bases). V was cut by 3 bases and J by 5 bases, with 7 bases left in between. The CDR3 is 12 residues long. Germline lookup yields CDR1 LNHDA and CDR2 SQIVND (reference sequence). CDR3 residues: CASSMGGTEAFF. CDR3 sequence (DNA): TGTGCCAGTAGTATGGGGGGAACTGAAGCTTTCTTT.